This T cell receptor (beta chain) was retrieved from a study of shared clonotypes between healthy human individuals. Study-level information: A donor's plate count was three for CD4 naive and three for CD4 memory; CD8 naive had two and CD8 memory one. Findings and caveats of the study: When compared with the clonotypes that were shared by all four sorted-subset donors, the non-shared clonotypes turned out to have lower generation probabilities.

Data came from immunoSEQ multiplex PCR; TCRdb stores just in-frame clones and leaves some out. This sample has roughly 530,000 clones, with about 96% found just once. For this clone: Its antigen remains unidentified.

The V gene lost 7 bases and the J gene lost 2 bases, with 15 bases spanning the gap. The germline V gene encodes CDR1 SNHLY and CDR2 FYNNEI. The CDR3 length is 16 residues. Donation came from healthy HIV-negative adults that had no recent acute infections or vaccinations. Nashville, Tennessee was home to all donors, each a Caucasian adult. The chain links TRBV2 to TRBJ1-6; unclear D gene. The source is a woman in her 30s in good health. Sequences were obtained from naive CD4+ T cells sorted from blood. Subset described: CD45RA+ positively selected. The CDR3 sequence is CASMHRDSAYNSPLHF. CDR3 nucleotides: TGTGCCAGCATGCACCGGGATTCAGCCTATAATTCACCCCTCCACTTT.